The clone carrying this T cell receptor (beta chain) was observed at least ten times. Antigen: not known. The V gene's germline CDR1 is LNHNV and CDR2 YYDKDF (reference sequence). The CDR3 length is 14 residues. V lost 0 bases, J lost 2 bases, and 7 bases lay in between. The entry originates in a study of T cells after posttransplantation cyclophosphamide. General observations from the study: Recipient CMV seropositivity and CMV reactivation strongly tracked TRB clonality.

Profiled with immunoSEQ multiplex PCR; TCRdb holds only in-frame clones, not every one. Singletons are absent from the sample, which has about 24,000 clones. The V call is TRBV15, the J call TRBJ2-5; D remains ambiguous. The receptor was derived from a woman aged 60-75 years in good health, CMV-negative, and a related stem cell transplant donor. The source material was PBMCs. CDR3 in amino acids: CATSRDQAQETQYF. The DNA of the CDR3 is TGTGCCACCAGCAGAGATCAGGCACAAGAGACCCAGTACTTC.